This T cell receptor beta chain was identified during a study of vaccination effects on CD4 cells after COVID-19. This CDR3 comprises 13 residues. Germline CDR1 is MNHEY and CDR2 is SVGAGI. V dropped 6 bases and J dropped 5 bases, with 8 bases sitting between them. Sequenced by immunoSEQ multiplex PCR; TCRdb stores in-frame clones only, minus some. The data show around 46,000 clones, around three quarters seen once. For this clone: What it binds is not known.

Antigen-specific CD4+ T cells were expanded with viral peptide pools in the ViraFEST assay before sequencing. With nine to eleven days of culture completed, CD4+ T cells were isolated. The vaccine given was either BNT162b2 or mRNA-1273, in two doses. The starting material was CD4+ T cells from PBMCs cultured with HCoV-OC43 spike peptides, obtained after COVID-19 vaccination. Subset indicated: HCoV-OC43 spike overlapping peptide pool stimulation. The rearrangement joins TRBV6-5 to TRBJ1-6; D not certain. This sequence was found in a human donor who received a COVID-19 vaccine. The CDR3 sequence is CASRVENNSPLHF. The CDR3 bases are TGTGCCAGCAGGGTCGAGAATAATTCACCCCTCCACTTT.